The rows below give T cell receptor beta chains drawn from one sample of a study of STAT3 mutations in large granular lymphocyte leukemia. Only in-frame clones appear in the TCRdb table, and some are missing; sequencing was by immunoSEQ multiplex PCR. The table lists about 4,600 clones, 49% of them singletons. Material: peripheral blood mononuclear cells. The receptors stem from a man in his sixties with T-cell large granular lymphocyte leukemia. Some clones in this sample may be carry-over from other donors' samples. Each CDR3 is given with its conserved first and last residue. D genes are given only for firm matches. For some rows the clone size is stated as once, few or many, or as a class when expanded; others skip it.

d_call cdr3_length j_call v_call clone_size cdr3_nt cdr3_aa
- 13 TRBJ2-3 TRBV7-9 once TGTGCCAGCAGCCTCAAAGTAACAGATACGCAGTATTTT CASSLKVTDTQYF
- 14 TRBJ1-5 TRBV10-3 few TGTGCCATCAGTGAGTTAGGGGGAGGTCAGCCCCAGCATTTT CAISELGGGQPQHF
- 15 TRBJ1-3 TRBV5-6 - TGTGCCAGCAGCTCGGAGGATAAAGCGCGAAACACCATATATTTT CASSSEDKARNTIYF
- 12 TRBJ1-1 TRBV10-3 few TGTGCCATCAGTGATGTGGGGTCGGAAGCTTTCTTT CAISDVGSEAFF
- 14 TRBJ2-2 TRBV6-6 few TGTGCCAGCTCGGGGGTAGTGAACACCGGGGAGCTGTTTTTT CASSGVVNTGELFF
- 13 TRBJ2-3 TRBV6-5 - TGTGCCAGCAGCCCACTTCTTGGAGATACGCAGTATTTT CASSPLLGDTQYF
- 14 TRBJ2-5 TRBV5-6 - TGTGCCAGCAGCTTGGTGCTAGCCGGGCAGACCCAGTACTTC CASSLVLAGQTQYF
TRBD1 13 TRBJ1-5 TRBV10-2 - TGCGCCAGTTCGACAGGGCCCAATCAGCCCCAGCATTTT CASSTGPNQPQHF
- 16 TRBJ1-2 TRBV11-2 - TGTGCCAGCAGCTTAGATCGGGGGGGAACCCACTATGGCTACACCTTC CASSLDRGGTHYGYTF
TRBD2 12 TRBJ2-5 TRBV5-4 few TGTGCCAGCAGCATTAGCGGGGAGACCCAGTACTTC CASSISGETQYF
- 9 TRBJ1-2 TRBV23-1 - TGCGCCGGGGTGAAAGGCTACACCTTC CAGVKGYTF
TRBD1 14 TRBJ2-3 TRBV30 - TGTGCCTGGAGTGTTGGACAGGGGCTAAATACGCAGTATTTT CAWSVGQGLNTQYF
TRBD2 15 TRBJ2-5 TRBV18 - TGTGCCAGCTCACCCGTCGGGACTAGCATGGAGACCCAGTACTTC CASSPVGTSMETQYF
TRBD1 13 TRBJ2-5 TRBV9 - TGTGCCAGCAGCGCGGGACAGCAAGAGACCCAGTACTTC CASSAGQQETQYF
- 15 TRBJ2-3 TRBV6-6 - TGTGCCAGCAGTTACGGTCCCAGTAGCACAGATACGCAGTATTTT CASSYGPSSTDTQYF
TRBD2 14 TRBJ2-5 TRBV30 - TGTGCCTGGAGTGTTAAGCGGGAGGGACAGACCCAGTACTTC CAWSVKREGQTQYF
- 12 TRBJ1-1 TRBV30 - TGTGCCTGGGCAAAGGGTTACGCTGAAGCTTTCTTT CAWAKGYAEAFF
- 16 TRBJ2-7 TRBV27 - TGTGCCAGCGGCTGGTATCCGGCTCTGAGCTCCTACGAGCAGTACTTC CASGWYPALSSYEQYF
- 12 TRBJ2-7 TRBV30 - TGTGCCTGGTCCCTGCTGGGGGTCGAGCAGTACTTC CAWSLLGVEQYF
TRBD1 12 TRBJ2-4 TRBV7-9 - TGTGCCAGCAGCTTTGGGCCAGGGGGCAAGTACTTC CASSFGPGGKYF
- 14 TRBJ2-5 TRBV4-1 few TGCGCCAGCAGCCAATTCGATTTCCTAGAGACCCAGTACTTC CASSQFDFLETQYF
TRBD2 15 TRBJ2-7 TRBV7-2 - TGTGCCAGCAGCCAACCATCGGGGGGGACCTACGAGCAGTACTTC CASSQPSGGTYEQYF
- 14 TRBJ1-1 TRBV6-6 - TGTGCCAGCAGCGGGGGGTGGGGGAACACTGAAGCTTTCTTT CASSGGWGNTEAFF
- 16 TRBJ2-3 TRBV10-2 few TGCGCCAGCAGTGACATTGGGGGGGCCAGCACAGATACGCAGTATTTT CASSDIGGASTDTQYF
- 16 TRBJ1-2 TRBV27 medium-sized TGTGCCAGCAGTTTATCGTCGGACACGCCGCTCCATGGCTACACCTTC CASSLSSDTPLHGYTF
- 16 TRBJ1-6 TRBV5-6 - TGTGCCAGCAGCTCATATCAGAGCTCCTATAATTCACCCCTCCACTTT CASSSYQSSYNSPLHF
TRBD2 16 TRBJ2-2 TRBV30 few TGTGCCTGGAGTGTGGGAACTAGCGGGAGACCCGGGGAGCTGTTTTTT CAWSVGTSGRPGELFF
- 13 TRBJ2-3 TRBV5-1 few TGCGCCAGCAGCGTAGATACCACAGATACGCAGTATTTT CASSVDTTDTQYF
TRBD1 12 TRBJ1-2 TRBV7-9 few TGTGCCAGCAGCCAGGCGCAGGGGGCGCTTACCTTC CASSQAQGALTF
- 12 TRBJ1-6 TRBV28 few TGTGCCAGCAGTTTTGGACCCTCACCCCTCCACTTT CASSFGPSPLHF
- 14 TRBJ2-7 TRBV5-1 - TGCGCCAGCAGCTTCCAGCCAACAACTCCCGAGCAGTACTTC CASSFQPTTPEQYF
- 14 TRBJ2-7 TRBV5-1 - TGCGCCAGCAGCCGCGCAGGGGGGCCCGACGAGCAGTACTTC CASSRAGGPDEQYF
- 13 TRBJ1-2 TRBV4-1 - TGCGCCAGCAGCCTGAACGTGGAGTATGGCTACACCTTC CASSLNVEYGYTF
- 16 TRBJ1-6 TRBV5-1 - TGCGCCAGCAGCTCCAACCCCGAACAGGGTAGTTCACCCCTCCACTTT CASSSNPEQGSSPLHF
- 14 TRBJ2-6 TRBV18 medium-sized TGTGCCAGCTCAAAGCTCTCTGGGGCCAACGTCCTGACTTTC CASSKLSGANVLTF
TRBD2 13 TRBJ2-3 TRBV29-1 - TGCAGCCATAACGGGGGGGGCACAGATACGCAGTATTTT CSHNGGGTDTQYF
TRBD1 14 TRBJ1-2 TRBV2 - TGTGCCAGCGGGTCCGGGACAGGGTCTTCTGGCTACACCTTC CASGSGTGSSGYTF
- 12 TRBJ1-4 TRBV7-9 few TGTGCCAGCCAGAGTGGGGGGGAAAAACTGTTTTTT CASQSGGEKLFF
- 13 TRBJ2-1 TRBV7-9 few TGTGCCAGCAGCTTCCCGGGGAACAATGAGCAGTTCTTC CASSFPGNNEQFF
- 13 TRBJ2-7 TRBV30 few TGTGCCGGAGGGGCAGGAGGATCCTACGAGCAGTACTTC CAGGAGGSYEQYF
- 13 TRBJ2-3 TRBV7-7 - TGTGCCAGCAGCGTGGGCGCTTCAGATACGCAGTATTTT CASSVGASDTQYF
TRBD1 11 TRBJ1-2 TRBV20-1 - TGCAGTGCTAGTCAGGGGGGAGGCTACACCTTC CSASQGGGYTF
- 13 TRBJ2-5 TRBV11-3 few TGTGCCAGCAGCTCAAATGAGGGAATGGCCCAGTACTTC CASSSNEGMAQYF
- 15 TRBJ2-7 TRBV5-1 - TGCGCCAGCAGCTTGGGCAGGGGCCCGCCGGCGGGGCAGTACTTC CASSLGRGPPAGQYF
- 16 TRBJ1-5 TRBV14 - TGTGCCAGCAGCCACGGGCAGGGCGATTCCAATCAGCCCCAGCATTTT CASSHGQGDSNQPQHF
- 15 TRBJ1-1 TRBV5-5 few TGTGCCAGCAGCTTCCTCCCTAGTGGGGACACTGAAGCTTTCTTT CASSFLPSGDTEAFF
- 12 TRBJ2-3 TRBV5-1 few TGCGCCAGCAGCTCCACCACAGATACGCAGTATTTT CASSSTTDTQYF
TRBD1 13 TRBJ2-7 TRBV29-1 - TGCAGCGCCTTGACAGGGCTCTCCTACGAGCAGTACTTC CSALTGLSYEQYF
- 14 TRBJ1-1 TRBV5-6 - TGTGCCAGCAGCTTTGGACAGTTTGAAACTGAAGCTTTCTTT CASSFGQFETEAFF
- 10 TRBJ2-5 TRBV7-9 few TGTGCCGGGGCTAAAGAGACCCAGTACTTC CAGAKETQYF
- 15 TRBJ2-3 TRBV14 - TGTGCCAGCGGCCAAGATTTTCTAGTAACAGATACGCAGTATTTT CASGQDFLVTDTQYF
- 14 TRBJ2-7 TRBV13 - TGTGCCAGCAGCGGAAGGGGAAAATACTACGAGCAGTACTTC CASSGRGKYYEQYF
TRBD2 16 TRBJ2-3 TRBV5-1 - TGCGCCAGCAGCTTGGCCGGAGCGGGGGGTTCAGATACGCAGTATTTT CASSLAGAGGSDTQYF
- 11 TRBJ2-3 TRBV30 - TGTGCCTGGAGTGGAGAAGATACGCAGTATTTT CAWSGEDTQYF
- 16 TRBJ1-4 TRBV18 once TGTGCCAGCTCAATGGGGAGCACCGCAACTAATGAAAAACTGTTTTTT CASSMGSTATNEKLFF
- 15 TRBJ2-4 TRBV30 - TGTGCCTGGAGTGAGGACCTCGGAGCCAAAAACATTCAGTACTTC CAWSEDLGAKNIQYF
- 12 TRBJ2-7 TRBV5-6 - TGTGCCAGCAGTAACCAGGGGTACGAGCAGTACTTC CASSNQGYEQYF
TRBD1 12 TRBJ1-1 TRBV30 - TGTGCCTGCCACAGGGGAAACACTGAAGCTTTCTTT CACHRGNTEAFF
TRBD1 15 TRBJ2-5 TRBV7-7 - TGTGCCAGCAGCCAGGGGGTCGTGTACCAAGAGACCCAGTACTTC CASSQGVVYQETQYF